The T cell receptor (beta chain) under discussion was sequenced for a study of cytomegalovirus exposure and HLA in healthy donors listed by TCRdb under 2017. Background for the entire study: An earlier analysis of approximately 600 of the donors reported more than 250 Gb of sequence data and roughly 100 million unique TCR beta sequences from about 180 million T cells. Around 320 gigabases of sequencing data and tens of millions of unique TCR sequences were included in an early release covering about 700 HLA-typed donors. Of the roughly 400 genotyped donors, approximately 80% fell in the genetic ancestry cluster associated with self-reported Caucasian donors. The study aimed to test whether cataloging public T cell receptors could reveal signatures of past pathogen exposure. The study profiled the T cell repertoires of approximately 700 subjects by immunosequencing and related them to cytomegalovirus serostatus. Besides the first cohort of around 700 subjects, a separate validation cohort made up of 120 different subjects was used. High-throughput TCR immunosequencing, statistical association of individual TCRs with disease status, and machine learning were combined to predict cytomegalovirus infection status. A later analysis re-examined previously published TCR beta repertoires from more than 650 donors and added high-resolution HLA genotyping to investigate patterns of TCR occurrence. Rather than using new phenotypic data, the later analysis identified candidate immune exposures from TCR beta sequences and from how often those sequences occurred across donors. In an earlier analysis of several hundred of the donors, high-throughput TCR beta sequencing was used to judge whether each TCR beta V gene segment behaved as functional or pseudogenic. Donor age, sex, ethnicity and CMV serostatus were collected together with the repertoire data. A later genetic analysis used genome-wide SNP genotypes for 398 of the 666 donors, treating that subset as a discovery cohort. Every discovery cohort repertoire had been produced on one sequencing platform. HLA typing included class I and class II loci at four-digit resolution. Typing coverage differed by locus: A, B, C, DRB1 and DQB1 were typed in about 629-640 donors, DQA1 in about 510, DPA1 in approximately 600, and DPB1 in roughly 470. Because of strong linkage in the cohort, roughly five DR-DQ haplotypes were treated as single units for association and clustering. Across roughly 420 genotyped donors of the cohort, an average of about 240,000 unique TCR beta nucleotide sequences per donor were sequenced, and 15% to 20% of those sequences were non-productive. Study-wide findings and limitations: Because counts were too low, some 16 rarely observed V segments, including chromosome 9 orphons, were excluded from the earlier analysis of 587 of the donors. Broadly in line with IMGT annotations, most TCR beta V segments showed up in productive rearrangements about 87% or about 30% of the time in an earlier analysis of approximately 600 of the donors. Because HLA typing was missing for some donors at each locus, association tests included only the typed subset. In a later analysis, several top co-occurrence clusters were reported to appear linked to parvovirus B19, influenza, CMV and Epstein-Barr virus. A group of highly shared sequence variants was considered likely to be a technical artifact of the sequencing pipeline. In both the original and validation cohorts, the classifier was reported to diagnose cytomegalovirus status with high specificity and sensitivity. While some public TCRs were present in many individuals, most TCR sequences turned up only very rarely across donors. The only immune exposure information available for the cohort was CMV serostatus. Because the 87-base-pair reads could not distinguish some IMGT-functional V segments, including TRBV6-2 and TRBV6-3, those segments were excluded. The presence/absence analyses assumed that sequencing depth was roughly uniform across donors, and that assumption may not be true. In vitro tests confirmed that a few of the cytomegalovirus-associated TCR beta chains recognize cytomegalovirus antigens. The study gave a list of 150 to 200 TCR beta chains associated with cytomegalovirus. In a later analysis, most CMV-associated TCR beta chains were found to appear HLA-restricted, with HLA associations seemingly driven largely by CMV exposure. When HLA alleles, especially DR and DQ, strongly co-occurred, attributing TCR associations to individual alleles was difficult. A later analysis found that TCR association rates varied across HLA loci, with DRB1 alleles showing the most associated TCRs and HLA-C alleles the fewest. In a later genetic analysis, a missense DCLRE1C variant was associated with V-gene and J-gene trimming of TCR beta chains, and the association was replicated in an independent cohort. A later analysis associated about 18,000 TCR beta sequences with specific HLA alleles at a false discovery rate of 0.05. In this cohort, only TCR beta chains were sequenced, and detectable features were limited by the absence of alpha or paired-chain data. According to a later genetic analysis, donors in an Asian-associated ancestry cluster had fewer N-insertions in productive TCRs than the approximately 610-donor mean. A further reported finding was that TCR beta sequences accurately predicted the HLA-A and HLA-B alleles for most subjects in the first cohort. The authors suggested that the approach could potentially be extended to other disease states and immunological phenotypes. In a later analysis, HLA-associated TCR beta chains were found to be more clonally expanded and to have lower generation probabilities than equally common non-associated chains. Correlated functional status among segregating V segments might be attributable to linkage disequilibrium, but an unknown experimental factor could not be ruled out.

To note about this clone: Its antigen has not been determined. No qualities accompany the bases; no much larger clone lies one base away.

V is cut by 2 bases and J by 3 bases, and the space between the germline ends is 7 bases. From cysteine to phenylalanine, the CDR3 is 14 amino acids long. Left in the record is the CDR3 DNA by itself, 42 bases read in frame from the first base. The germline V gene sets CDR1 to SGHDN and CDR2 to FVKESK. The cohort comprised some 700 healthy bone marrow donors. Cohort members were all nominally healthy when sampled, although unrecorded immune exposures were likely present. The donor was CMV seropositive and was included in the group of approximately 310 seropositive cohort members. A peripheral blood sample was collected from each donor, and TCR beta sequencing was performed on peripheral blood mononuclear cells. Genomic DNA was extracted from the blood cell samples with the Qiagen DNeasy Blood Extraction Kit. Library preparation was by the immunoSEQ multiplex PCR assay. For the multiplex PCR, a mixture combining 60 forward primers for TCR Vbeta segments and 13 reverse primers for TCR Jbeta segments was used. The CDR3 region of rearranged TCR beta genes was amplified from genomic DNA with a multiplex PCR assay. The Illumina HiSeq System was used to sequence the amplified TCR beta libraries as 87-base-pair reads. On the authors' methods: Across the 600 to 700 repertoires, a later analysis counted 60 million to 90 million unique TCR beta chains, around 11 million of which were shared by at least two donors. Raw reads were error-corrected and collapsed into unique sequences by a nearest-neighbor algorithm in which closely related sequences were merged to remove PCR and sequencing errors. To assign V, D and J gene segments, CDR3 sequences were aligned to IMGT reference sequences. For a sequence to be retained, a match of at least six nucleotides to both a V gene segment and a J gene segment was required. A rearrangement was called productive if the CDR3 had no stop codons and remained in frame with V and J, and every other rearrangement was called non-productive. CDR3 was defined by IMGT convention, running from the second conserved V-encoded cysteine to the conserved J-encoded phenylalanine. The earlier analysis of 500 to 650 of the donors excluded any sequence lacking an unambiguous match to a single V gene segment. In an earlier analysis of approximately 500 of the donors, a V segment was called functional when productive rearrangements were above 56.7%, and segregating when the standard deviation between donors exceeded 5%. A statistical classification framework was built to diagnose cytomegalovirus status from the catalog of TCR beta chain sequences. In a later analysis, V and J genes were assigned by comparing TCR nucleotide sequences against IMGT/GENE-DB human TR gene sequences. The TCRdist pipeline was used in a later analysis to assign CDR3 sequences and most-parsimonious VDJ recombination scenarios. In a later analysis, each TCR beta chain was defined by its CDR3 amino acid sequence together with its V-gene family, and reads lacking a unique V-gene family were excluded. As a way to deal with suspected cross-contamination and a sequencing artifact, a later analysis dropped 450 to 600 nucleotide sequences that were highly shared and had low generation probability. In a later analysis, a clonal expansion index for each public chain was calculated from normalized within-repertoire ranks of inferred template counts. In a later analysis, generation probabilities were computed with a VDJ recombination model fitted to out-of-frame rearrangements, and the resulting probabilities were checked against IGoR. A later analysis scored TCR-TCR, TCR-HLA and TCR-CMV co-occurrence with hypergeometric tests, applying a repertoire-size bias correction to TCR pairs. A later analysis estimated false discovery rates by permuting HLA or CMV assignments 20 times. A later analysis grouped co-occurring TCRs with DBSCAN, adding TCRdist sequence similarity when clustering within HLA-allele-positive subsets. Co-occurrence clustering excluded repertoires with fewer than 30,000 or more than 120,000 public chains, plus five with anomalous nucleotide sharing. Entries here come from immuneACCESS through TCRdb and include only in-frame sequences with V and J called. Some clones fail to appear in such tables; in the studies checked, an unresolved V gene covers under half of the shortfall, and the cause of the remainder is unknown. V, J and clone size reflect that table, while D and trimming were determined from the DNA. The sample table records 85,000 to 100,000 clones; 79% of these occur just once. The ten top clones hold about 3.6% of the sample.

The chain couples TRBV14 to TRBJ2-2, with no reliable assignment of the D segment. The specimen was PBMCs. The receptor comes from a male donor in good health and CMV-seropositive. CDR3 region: CASSQIVYTGELFF. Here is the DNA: TGTGCCAGCAGCCAAATAGTCTACACCGGGGAGCTGTTTTTT.